Described below is a single T cell receptor (beta chain) sequence and its context. What it binds is not known. Vbeta (60) and Jbeta (13) primers were used in the PCR. Using immunoSEQ multiplex PCR, the repertoire was profiled, and TCRdb retains in-frame clones only, with some absent. The data show about 150,000 clones, 60% to 85% seen once. These data originate in a study of cytomegalovirus exposure and HLA in healthy donors. Study in general: In terms of ancestry, the Caucasian-associated cluster contained 80% to 90% of the 398 genotyped donors.

Study-wide points: There were some V segments, including TRBV6-2 and TRBV6-3, excluded as indistinguishable. Researchers had no immune exposure information except CMV serostatus available. Cytomegalovirus status was reportedly diagnosed by the classifier with high sensitivity and specificity.

This CDR3 is 14 amino acids long. Per germline, CDR1 SGHRS and CDR2 YFSETQ. The junction had 5 bases not matched to a gene; V was cut back by 1 base and J by 5 bases. The origin of this receptor is a woman aged 40 to 50 in good health and CMV-seronegative. This chain uses TRBV5-1 with TRBJ1-1, with 7 positions matching TRBD1. Sequencing used PBMCs. In DNA, the CDR3 is TGCGCCAGCAGCTTGAACAGGGGAGAGACTGAAGCTTTCTTT. It yields the protein CASSLNRGETEAFF.